The 8 T cell receptor beta chains below come from one sample, sequenced in a study of vaccination and CD4 T cells after COVID-19. These receptors lack a known antigen. Treatment indicated: 10-day PBMC culture with coronavirus spike peptide pools or control peptides (ViraFEST assay). CD4+ T cells that had been cultured provided DNA sequenced with the Oncomine TCR Beta short-read assay. MiXCR was run by TCRdb on the PCR reads, yielding one entry per CDR3 protein. The sample contains around 21,000 distinct CDR3 sequences, 60% of which appear only once. Sequences were derived from CD4+ T cells from blood, cultured in vitro, sampled after SARS-CoV-2 vaccination. The receptors originated from a human donor who had recovered from COVID-19.

This chain joins TRBV5-4 and TRBJ1-1, with D possibly matching TRBD1 (5 bases). The CDR3 extends over 16 amino acids. Germline V gives CDR1 SGHNT, CDR2 YYREEE (reference sequence). V gave up 2 bases and J gave up 6 bases, with 20 bases separating them. In DNA, the CDR3 is TGTGCCAGCAGCTTCAAGCGGGAGGGCCCAGGGCCTGAAGCTTTCTTT. As protein: CASSFKREGPGPEAFF.

Concerning this clonotype: One end of the junction varies from germline; a read error may be responsible. V is TRBV5-6 and J is TRBJ1-6, with 7 bases lining up with TRBD1. CDR1 and CDR2 from the germline V gene are SGHDT and YYEEEE. The CDR3 totals 15 residues. The CDR3 nucleotides read TGTGCCAGCAGCTTGGCCGCAGGGGGGAATTTACCCCTCCACTTT. It codes for CASSLAAGGNLPLHF.

The gene calls are TRBV2 and TRBJ1-2; perhaps TRBD1 as D (5 bases). Trimming removed 4 bases from V and 2 bases from J, with 17 bases in between. The CDR3 spans 16 residues. Germline lookup yields CDR1 SNHLY and CDR2 FYNNEI. The DNA for the CDR3 is TGTGCCAGCAGTGTTAGTATGACAGCAGGGAACTATGGCTACACCTTC. Amino acids: CASSVSMTAGNYGYTF.

V usage is TRBV28 and J usage is TRBJ1-1; a weak D match, TRBD1 (5 bases). The CDR3 totals 16 residues. The V gene lost 3 bases and the J gene lost 2 bases, with 16 bases spanning the gap. Germline CDR1 is MDHEN and CDR2 is SYDVKM. The CDR3 DNA sequence: TGTGCCAGCAGTTTCGGGACCTTCTTACGAAACACTGAAGCTTTCTTT. It specifies CASSFGTFLRNTEAFF.

V usage is TRBV18 and J usage is TRBJ2-3; no clear D gene. The CDR3 spans 16 residues. V dropped 6 bases and J dropped 1 base, with 17 bases sitting between them. The germline CDR1 and CDR2 sequences are KGHSH and LQKENI. The CDR3 DNA reads TGTGCCAGCTCGTCACTCACCACAGCGCGCACAGATACGCAGTATTTT. Encoded protein: CASSSLTTARTDTQYF.

The rearrangement uses TRBV7-2 and TRBJ1-5; D is undetermined. The V gene's germline CDR1 is SGHTA and CDR2 FQGNSA. The CDR3 contains 13 residues. With 2 bases removed from V and 3 bases from J, the gap between germline ends came to 5 bases. CDR3 coding DNA: TGTGCCAGCAGCTTATCCGCCAATCAGCCCCAGCATTTT. Translating gives CASSLSANQPQHF.

The chain recombines TRBV20-1 with TRBJ1-5; D is possibly TRBD1 (5 bases). The CDR3 runs to 15 residues. V lost 6 bases and J 0 bases, leaving 15 bases between the germline ends. Per the germline V gene, CDR1 is DFQATT and CDR2 is SNEGSKA (reference sequence). The CDR3 sequence is CSATLQGHSNQPQHF. The DNA for the CDR3 is TGCAGTGCGACCCTCCAGGGCCATAGCAATCAGCCCCAGCATTTT.

This rearrangement joins TRBV11-3 to TRBJ2-7; D is possibly TRBD1 (7 bases). The CDR3 length is 14 residues. Trimming took 4 bases from V and 3 from J, leaving 13 bases between them. Germline-derived CDR1 and CDR2 are SGHNT and YENEEA. The CDR3 DNA reads as TGTGCCAGCAGCTCGCGGGGACAGATCTACGAGCAGTACTTC. Its translation: CASSSRGQIYEQYF.